This T cell receptor (beta chain) derives from a study of a mutant IDH1 vaccine in newly diagnosed glioma. Study background: Of the patients given treatment, approximately 60% were male and 37.5% were female, and a mean age of approximately 40 years was recorded. Receipt of radiotherapy, temozolomide, or both preceded the study, and most received both.

The data were produced by immunoSEQ multiplex PCR, yet TCRdb's version contains in-frame clones alone and is incomplete. Among 70,000 or so clones, 65% to 85% were seen once, and the ten largest hold approximately 4.2%. Documented time point: baseline, week 1 (first vaccination visit). The treatment: pre-vaccination baseline after standard-of-care therapy. Astrocytomas that were new, WHO grade 3 or 4, IDH1-mutant and ATRX-lost were present in the donors. The CDR3 runs to 16 residues. V gave up 2 bases and J gave up 0 bases, with 11 bases separating them. Germline CDR1 reads MGHRA; CDR2 reads YSYEKL. This sequence was found in a woman aged 18-35 years with glioma. Some clones in this sample may be carry-over from other donors' samples. The input for sequencing was peripheral blood mononuclear cells (PBMCs), taken from a glioma patient treated with radiotherapy, temozolomide or both. The chain uses TRBV4-1 and TRBJ2-1, with D maybe TRBD2 (6 bases). The CDR3 sequence: CASSQTAGRSYNEQFF. The CDR3 DNA reads as TGCGCCAGCAGCCAAACAGCGGGCCGCTCCTACAATGAGCAGTTCTTC.